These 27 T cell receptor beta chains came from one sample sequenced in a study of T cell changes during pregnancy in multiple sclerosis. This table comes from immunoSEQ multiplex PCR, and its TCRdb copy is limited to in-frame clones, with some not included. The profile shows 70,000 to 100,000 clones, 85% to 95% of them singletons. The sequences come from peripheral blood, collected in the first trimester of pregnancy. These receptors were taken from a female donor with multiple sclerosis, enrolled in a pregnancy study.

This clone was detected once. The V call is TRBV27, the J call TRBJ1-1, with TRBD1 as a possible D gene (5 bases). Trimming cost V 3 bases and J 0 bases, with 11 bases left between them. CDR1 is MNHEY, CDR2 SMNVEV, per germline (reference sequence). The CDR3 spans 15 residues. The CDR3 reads CASSFVPQVNTEAFF. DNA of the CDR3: TGTGCCAGCAGTTTTGTGCCACAGGTGAACACTGAAGCTTTCTTT.

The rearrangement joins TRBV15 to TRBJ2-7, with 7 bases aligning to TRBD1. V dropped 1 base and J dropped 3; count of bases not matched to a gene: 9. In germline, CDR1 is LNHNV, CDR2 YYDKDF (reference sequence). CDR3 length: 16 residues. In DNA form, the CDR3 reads TGTGCCACCAGCAGAGGGATATCGGGGACAGACTACGAGCAGTACTTC. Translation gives CATSRGISGTDYEQYF.

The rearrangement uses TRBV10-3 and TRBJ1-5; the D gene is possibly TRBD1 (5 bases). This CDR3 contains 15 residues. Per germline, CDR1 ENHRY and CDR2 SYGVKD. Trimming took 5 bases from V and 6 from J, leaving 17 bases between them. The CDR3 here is CAISTIGPRGQPQHF. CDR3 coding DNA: TGTGCCATCAGTACCATCGGGCCTAGGGGTCAGCCCCAGCATTTT.

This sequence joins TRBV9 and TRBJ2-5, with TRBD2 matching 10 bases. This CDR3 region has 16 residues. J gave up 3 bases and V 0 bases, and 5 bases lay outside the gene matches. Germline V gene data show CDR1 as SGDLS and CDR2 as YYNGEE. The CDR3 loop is CASSVAIAGGEETQYF. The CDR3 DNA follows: TGTGCCAGCAGCGTAGCAATAGCGGGGGGCGAAGAGACCCAGTACTTC.

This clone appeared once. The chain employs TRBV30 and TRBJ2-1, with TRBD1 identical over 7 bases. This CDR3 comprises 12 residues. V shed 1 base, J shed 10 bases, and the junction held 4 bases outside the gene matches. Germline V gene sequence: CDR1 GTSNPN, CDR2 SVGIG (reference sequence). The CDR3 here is CAWSDRGREQFF. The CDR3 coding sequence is TGTGCCTGGAGTGACAGGGGCAGGGAGCAGTTCTTC.

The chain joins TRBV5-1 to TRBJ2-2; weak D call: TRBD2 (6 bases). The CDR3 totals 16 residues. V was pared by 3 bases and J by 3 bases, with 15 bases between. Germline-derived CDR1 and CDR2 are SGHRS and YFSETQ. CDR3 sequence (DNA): TGCGCCAGCAGCTCTTCCCGGACTACGGACACCGGGGAGCTGTTTTTT. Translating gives CASSSSRTTDTGELFF. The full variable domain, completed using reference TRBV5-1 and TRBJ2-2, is KAGVTQTPRYLIKTRGQQVTLSCSPISGHRSVSWYQQTPGQGLQFLFEYFSETQRNKGNFPGRFSGRQFSNSRSEMNVSTLELGDSALYLCASSSSRTTDTGELFFGEGSRLTVL.

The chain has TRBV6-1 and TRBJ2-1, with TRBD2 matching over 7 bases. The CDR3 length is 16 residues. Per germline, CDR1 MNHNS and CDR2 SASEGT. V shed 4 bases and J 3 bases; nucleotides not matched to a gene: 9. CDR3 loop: CASSATGAGNYNEQFF. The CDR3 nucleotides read TGTGCCAGCAGTGCCACCGGAGCGGGGAACTACAATGAGCAGTTCTTC.

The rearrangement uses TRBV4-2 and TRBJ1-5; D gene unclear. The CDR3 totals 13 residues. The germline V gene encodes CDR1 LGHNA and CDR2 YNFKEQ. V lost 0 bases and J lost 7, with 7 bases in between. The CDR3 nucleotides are TGTGCCAGCAGCCAAGATCGAGAACAGCCCCAGCATTTT. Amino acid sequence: CASSQDREQPQHF.

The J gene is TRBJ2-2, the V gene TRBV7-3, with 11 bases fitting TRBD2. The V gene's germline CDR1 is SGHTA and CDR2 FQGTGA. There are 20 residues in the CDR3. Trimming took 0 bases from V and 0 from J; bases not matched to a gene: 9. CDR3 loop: CASSLTVLAGGPSNTGELFF. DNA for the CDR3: TGTGCCAGCAGCTTAACGGTTCTAGCGGGGGGTCCCTCGAACACCGGGGAGCTGTTTTTT.

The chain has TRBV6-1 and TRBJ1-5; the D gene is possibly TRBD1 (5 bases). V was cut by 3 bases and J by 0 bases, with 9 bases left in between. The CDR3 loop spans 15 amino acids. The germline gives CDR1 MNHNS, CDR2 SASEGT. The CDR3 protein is CASSDQGDSNQPQHF. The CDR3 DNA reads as TGTGCCAGCAGTGACCAGGGTGATAGCAATCAGCCCCAGCATTTT.

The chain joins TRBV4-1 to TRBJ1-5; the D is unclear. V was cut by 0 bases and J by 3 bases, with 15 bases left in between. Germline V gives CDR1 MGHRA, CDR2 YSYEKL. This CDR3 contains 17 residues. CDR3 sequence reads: CASSQEGLLLFNQPQHF. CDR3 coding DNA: TGCGCCAGCAGCCAAGAGGGCCTCTTACTGTTCAATCAGCCCCAGCATTTT.

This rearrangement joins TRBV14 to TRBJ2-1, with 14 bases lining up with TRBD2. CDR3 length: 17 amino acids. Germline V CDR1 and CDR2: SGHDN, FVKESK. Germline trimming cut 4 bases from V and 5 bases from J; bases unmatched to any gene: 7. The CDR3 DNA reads TGTGCCAGCAGCCCCCTCGGGACTAGCGGGGGCCACAATGAGCAGTTCTTC. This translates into CASSPLGTSGGHNEQFF.

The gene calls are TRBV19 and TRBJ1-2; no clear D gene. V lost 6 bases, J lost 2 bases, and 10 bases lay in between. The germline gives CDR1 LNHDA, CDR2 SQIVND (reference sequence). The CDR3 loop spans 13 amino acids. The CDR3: CASRMFVNYGYTF. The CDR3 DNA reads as TGTGCCAGTAGAATGTTCGTCAACTATGGCTACACCTTC.

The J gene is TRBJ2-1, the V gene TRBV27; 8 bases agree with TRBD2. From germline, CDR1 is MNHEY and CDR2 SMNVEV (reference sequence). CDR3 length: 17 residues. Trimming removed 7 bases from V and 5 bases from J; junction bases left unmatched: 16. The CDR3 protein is CASTLLGPGLDHNEQFF. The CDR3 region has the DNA TGTGCCAGCACCCTCCTCGGCCCGGGACTAGACCACAATGAGCAGTTCTTC.

The CDR3 coding sequence is TGCGCCAGCACCAGGGAGGGATATGAGCAGTTCTTC. Translation: CASTREGYEQFF. The genes are TRBV23-1 and TRBJ2-1; 7 nucleotides line up with TRBD2. TRBV23-1 is an ORF for which the function is uncertain. Trimming at V came to 7 bases and at J to 8 bases, leaving 5 bases not matched to a gene. The CDR3 is made up of 12 amino acids.

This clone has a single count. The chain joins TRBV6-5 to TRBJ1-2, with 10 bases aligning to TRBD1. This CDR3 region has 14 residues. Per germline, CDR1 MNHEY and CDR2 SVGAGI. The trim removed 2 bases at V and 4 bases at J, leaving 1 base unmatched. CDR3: CASSYGQGVYGYTF. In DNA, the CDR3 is TGTGCCAGCAGTTACGGACAGGGGGTCTATGGCTACACCTTC.

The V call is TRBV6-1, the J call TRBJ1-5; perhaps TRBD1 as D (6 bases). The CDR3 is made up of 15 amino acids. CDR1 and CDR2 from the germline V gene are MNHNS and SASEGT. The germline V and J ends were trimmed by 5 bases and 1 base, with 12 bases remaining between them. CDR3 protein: CASSQQGSSNQPQHF. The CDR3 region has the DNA TGTGCCAGCAGTCAACAGGGTTCGAGCAATCAGCCCCAGCATTTT.

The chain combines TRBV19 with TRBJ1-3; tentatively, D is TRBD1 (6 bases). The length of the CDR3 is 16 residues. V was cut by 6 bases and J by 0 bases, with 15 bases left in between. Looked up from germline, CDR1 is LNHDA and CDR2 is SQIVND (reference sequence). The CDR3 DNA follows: TGTGCCAGTAGCGGACAGATCCCTTTCTCTGGAAACACCATATATTTT. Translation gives CASSGQIPFSGNTIYF.

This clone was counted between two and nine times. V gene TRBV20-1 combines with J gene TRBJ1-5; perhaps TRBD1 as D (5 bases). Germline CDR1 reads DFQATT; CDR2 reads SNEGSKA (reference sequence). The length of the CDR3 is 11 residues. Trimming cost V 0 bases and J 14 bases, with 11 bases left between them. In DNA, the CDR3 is TGCAGTGCTAGAGATCTGGACACCGAGCATTTT. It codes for CSARDLDTEHF.

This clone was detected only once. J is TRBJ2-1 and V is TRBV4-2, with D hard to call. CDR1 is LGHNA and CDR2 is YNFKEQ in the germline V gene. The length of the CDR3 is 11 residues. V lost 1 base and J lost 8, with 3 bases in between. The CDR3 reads CASSQGHEQFF. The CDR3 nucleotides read TGTGCCAGCAGCCAAGGGCATGAGCAGTTCTTC.

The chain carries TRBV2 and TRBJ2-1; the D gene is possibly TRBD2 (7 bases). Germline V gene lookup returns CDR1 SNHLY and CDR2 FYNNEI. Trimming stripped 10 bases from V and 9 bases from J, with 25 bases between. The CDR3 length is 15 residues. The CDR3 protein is CANLRVRGGAGEQFF. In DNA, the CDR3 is TGTGCCAACCTAAGGGTGAGGGGGGGGGCCGGTGAGCAGTTCTTC.

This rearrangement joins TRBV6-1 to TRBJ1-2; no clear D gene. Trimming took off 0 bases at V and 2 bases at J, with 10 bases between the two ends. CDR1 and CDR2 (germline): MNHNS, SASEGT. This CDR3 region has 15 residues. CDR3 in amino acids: CASSEAPALNYGYTF. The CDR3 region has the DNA TGTGCCAGCAGTGAAGCCCCGGCACTAAACTATGGCTACACCTTC.

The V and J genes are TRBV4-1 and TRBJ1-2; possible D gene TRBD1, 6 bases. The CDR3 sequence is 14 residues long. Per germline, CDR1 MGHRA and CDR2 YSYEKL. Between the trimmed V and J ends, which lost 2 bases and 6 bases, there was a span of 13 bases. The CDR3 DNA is TGCGCCAGCAGCCAATATGACAGGTACAATGGCTACACCTTC. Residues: CASSQYDRYNGYTF.

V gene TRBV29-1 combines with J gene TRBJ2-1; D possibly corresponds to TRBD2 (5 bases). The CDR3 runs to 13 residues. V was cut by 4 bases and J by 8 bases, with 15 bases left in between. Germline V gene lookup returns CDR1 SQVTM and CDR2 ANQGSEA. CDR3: CSVVGGSFYEQFF. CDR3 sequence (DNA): TGCAGCGTTGTGGGCGGGTCCTTCTATGAGCAGTTCTTC.

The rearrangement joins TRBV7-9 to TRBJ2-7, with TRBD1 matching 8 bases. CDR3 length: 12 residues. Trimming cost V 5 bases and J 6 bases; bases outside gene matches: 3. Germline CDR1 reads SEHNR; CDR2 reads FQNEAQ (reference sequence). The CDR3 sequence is CASSLGTGEQYF. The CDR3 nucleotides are TGTGCCAGCAGCCTCGGGACAGGCGAGCAGTACTTC.

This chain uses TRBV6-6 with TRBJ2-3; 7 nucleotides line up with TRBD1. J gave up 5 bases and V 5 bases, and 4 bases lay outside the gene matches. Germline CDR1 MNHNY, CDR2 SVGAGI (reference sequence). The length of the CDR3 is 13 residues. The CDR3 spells CASSKQGKDTQYF. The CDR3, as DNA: TGTGCCAGCAGTAAACAGGGGAAAGATACGCAGTATTTT.

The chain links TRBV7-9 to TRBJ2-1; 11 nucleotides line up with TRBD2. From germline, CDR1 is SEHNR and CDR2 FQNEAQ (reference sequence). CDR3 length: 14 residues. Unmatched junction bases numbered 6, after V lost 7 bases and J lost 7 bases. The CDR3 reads CASITSGGLNEQFF. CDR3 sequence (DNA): TGTGCCAGCATCACTAGCGGGGGCCTGAATGAGCAGTTCTTC.